This is a list of T cell receptor beta chains from one sample in a study of blood T cell repertoires in COVID-19. Libraries were prepared by immunoSEQ multiplex PCR; TCRdb keeps only in-frame clonotypes and omits some of them. The sample has some 64,000 clones; more than 60% are singletons. The specimen sequenced was peripheral blood. The receptor source for this set is an elderly woman with active or convalescent COVID-19. Each CDR3 is given with its conserved first and last residue. Fields, in order: D gene, J gene, V gene, clone size, CDR3 DNA, CDR3 protein. D genes are given only for firm matches. Clone size is stated in some rows and not others, as once, few, many or a class when expanded.

d_call: TRBD1
j_call: TRBJ2-2
v_call: TRBV9
clone_size: NA
cdr3_nt: TGTGCCAGCAGCGGCCAGGGGGCGGGCGGGGAGCTGTTTTTT
cdr3_aa: CASSGQGAGGELFF

d_call: NA
j_call: TRBJ1-1
v_call: TRBV3-1/TRBV3-2
clone_size: NA
cdr3_nt: TGTGCCAGCAGCCCCTCATCGACAGGTCACACTGAAGCTTTCTTT
cdr3_aa: CASSPSSTGHTEAFF

d_call: TRBD1
j_call: TRBJ1-2
v_call: TRBV4-2
clone_size: medium-sized
cdr3_nt: TGTGCCAGCAGCCAAGATAGAGGGGGCAACTATGGCTACACCTTC
cdr3_aa: CASSQDRGGNYGYTF

d_call: NA
j_call: TRBJ1-1
v_call: TRBV16
clone_size: NA
cdr3_nt: TGTGCCAGCAGCCAATCTTCTGGCAGGCAGACTGAAGCTTTCTTT
cdr3_aa: CASSQSSGRQTEAFF

d_call: NA
j_call: TRBJ1-5
v_call: TRBV7-2
clone_size: NA
cdr3_nt: TGTGCCAGCTCCGGTTGGAATCAGCCCCAGCATTTT
cdr3_aa: CASSGWNQPQHF

d_call: NA
j_call: TRBJ1-5
v_call: TRBV5-6
clone_size: once
cdr3_nt: TGTGCCAGCAGCTGGCAGGGCGGTGGCAATCAGCCCCAGCATTTT
cdr3_aa: CASSWQGGGNQPQHF

d_call: NA
j_call: TRBJ1-6
v_call: TRBV19
clone_size: NA
cdr3_nt: TGTGCCAGTAGTCAGACAGATGGCTCACCCCTCCACTTT
cdr3_aa: CASSQTDGSPLHF

d_call: TRBD1
j_call: TRBJ2-7
v_call: TRBV19
clone_size: NA
cdr3_nt: TGTGCCAGTAGCCCCGAGGGGGCAGGGCGAGGCGAGCAGTACTTC
cdr3_aa: CASSPEGAGRGEQYF

d_call: NA
j_call: TRBJ2-3
v_call: TRBV2
clone_size: NA
cdr3_nt: TGTGCCAGCAACCAATTCACTAGTTCGTCGCAGTATTTT
cdr3_aa: CASNQFTSSSQYF

d_call: TRBD1
j_call: TRBJ2-5
v_call: TRBV9
clone_size: NA
cdr3_nt: TGTGCCAGCAGCGACGGGACAGGCCAAGAGACCCAGTACTTC
cdr3_aa: CASSDGTGQETQYF

d_call: NA
j_call: TRBJ1-1
v_call: TRBV9
clone_size: NA
cdr3_nt: TGTGCCAGCAGTCTTGGACAGCTGGATTTAGCTTTCTTT
cdr3_aa: CASSLGQLDLAFF

d_call: NA
j_call: TRBJ2-3
v_call: TRBV5-4
clone_size: few
cdr3_nt: TGTGCCAGCAGCTTGCAACAGGGAGCCACAGATACGCAGTATTTT
cdr3_aa: CASSLQQGATDTQYF

d_call: TRBD2
j_call: TRBJ2-7
v_call: TRBV15
clone_size: NA
cdr3_nt: TGTGCCACCAGCAGAGCCCTCCTAGCGGGCAACTCCTACGAGCAGTACTTC
cdr3_aa: CATSRALLAGNSYEQYF

d_call: NA
j_call: TRBJ1-1
v_call: TRBV3-1/TRBV3-2
clone_size: NA
cdr3_nt: TGTGCCAGCAGAAATGCGGGGACTGAAGCTTTCTTT
cdr3_aa: CASRNAGTEAFF

d_call: TRBD1
j_call: TRBJ2-2
v_call: TRBV7-2
clone_size: NA
cdr3_nt: TGTGCCAGCAGCCGTACCGGGACAGCAAGGACCGGGGAGCTGTTTTTT
cdr3_aa: CASSRTGTARTGELFF

d_call: TRBD2
j_call: TRBJ2-2
v_call: TRBV2
clone_size: NA
cdr3_nt: TGTGCCAGCAAGATTGGGACTAGCGGGGGGGAAAGTTACACCGGGGAGCTGTTTTTT
cdr3_aa: CASKIGTSGGESYTGELFF